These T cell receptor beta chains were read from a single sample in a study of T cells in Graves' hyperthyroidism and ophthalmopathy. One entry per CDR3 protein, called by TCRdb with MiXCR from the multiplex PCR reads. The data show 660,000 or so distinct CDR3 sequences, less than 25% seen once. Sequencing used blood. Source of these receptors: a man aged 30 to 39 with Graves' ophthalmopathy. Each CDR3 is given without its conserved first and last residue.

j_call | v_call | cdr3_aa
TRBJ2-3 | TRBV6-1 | ASGGTGGLSRYAY
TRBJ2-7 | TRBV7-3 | ASSLYHSGQGAYEQY
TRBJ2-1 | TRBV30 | AWSVGGGVRDEQF
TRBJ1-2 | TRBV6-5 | ASSYSGQGGDGYT
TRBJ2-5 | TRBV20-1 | SAKVAVETQY
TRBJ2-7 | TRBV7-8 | ASSTTGTVYEQY
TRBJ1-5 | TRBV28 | ASSSRDGWSNQPQH
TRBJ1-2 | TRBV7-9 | ASSGRGPMIYGYT
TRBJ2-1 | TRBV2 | ASKGVPAGGRVYNEQF
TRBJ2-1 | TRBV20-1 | SARGLEQF
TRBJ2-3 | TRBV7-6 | ASSSLAGVTTDTQY
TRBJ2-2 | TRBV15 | ATSRGAYSAGAGGELF
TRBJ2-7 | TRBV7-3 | ASSSISGEEQY
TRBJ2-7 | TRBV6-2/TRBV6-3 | ASARLAGSYEQY
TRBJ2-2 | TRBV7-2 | ASTRDRGPPQLF
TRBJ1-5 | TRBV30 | AWSYPDRDNQPQH
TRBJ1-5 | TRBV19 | ASSIMRQGNQPQH
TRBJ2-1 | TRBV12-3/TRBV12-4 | ASSFLTQNNEQF
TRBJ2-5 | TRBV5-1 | ASSFMSQPQETQY
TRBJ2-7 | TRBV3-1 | ASSPSPPGTGGEQY
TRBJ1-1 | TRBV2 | ASSEARWVTEAF
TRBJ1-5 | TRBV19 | ASSMGVDAVGNQPQH
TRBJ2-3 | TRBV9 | ASSPSGSPDTKY
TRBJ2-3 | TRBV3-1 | ASSPDRLKTDTQY
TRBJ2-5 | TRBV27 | ASSFRYGTGDH
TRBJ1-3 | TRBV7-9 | ASSFGFGGNTIY
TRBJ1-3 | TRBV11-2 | ASSLSETEVRNTIY
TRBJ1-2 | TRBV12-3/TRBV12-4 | ASSSFRGPGYGYT
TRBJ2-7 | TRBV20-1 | SVPEWGTGSNEQY
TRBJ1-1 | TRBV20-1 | SARDLVENTEAF
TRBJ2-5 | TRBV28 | ASRRGRTVETQY
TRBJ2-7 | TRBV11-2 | ASSAPGQGFYEQY
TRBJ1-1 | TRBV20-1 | SARGEGAF
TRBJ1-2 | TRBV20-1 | SARDSRVLPYT
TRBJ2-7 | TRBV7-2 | ASSLEGTSGAYEQY
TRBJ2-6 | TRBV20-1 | SARKRLQTRGANVLT
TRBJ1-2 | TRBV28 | ASSLVESYGYT
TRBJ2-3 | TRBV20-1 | SARTSGTTDTQY
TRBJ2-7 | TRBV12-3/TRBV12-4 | ASSLATSGSYSYEQY
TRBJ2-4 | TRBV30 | AWTGQGGSGIQY
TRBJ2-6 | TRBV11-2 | ASSLRASGANVLT
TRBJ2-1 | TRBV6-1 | AISLAGGFDNEQF
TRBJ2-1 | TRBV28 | ASKGTGYNEQF
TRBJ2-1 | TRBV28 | ASSPPGQGDYNEQF
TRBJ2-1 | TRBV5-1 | ASSSGLAGDDEQF